This T cell receptor (beta chain) derives from a study of beta chain features in type 1 diabetes. With 3 bases removed from V and 6 bases from J, the gap between germline ends came to 5 bases. Germline CDR1 is GTSNPN and CDR2 is SVGIG (reference sequence). There are 11 residues in the CDR3. Findings of the study overall: For type 1 diabetes patients, VDJ junctions showed fewer insertions and more deletions. The naive, central memory and Treg TCRB repertoires showed an apparent similarity that was greater among patients than among healthy donors.

Of the isolated RNA, all was reverse transcribed, and so the sequenced material was expressed TCRB transcripts. The average output of naive, central memory and regulatory T cell samples was about 3.57 million reads. The data were produced by immunoSEQ multiplex PCR, yet TCRdb's version contains in-frame clones alone and is incomplete. Of more than 350,000 clones in the sample, roughly 11% were seen once. In this sample, this clone turned up many times. Its antigen is still unknown. Based on CD45RO/CCR7/CD25/CD127/CD95/CD27, CD4+ regulatory, stem cell-like memory, naive and central memory cells were sorted.

The clonotype was recovered from a woman aged 18-35 years in good health. V is TRBV30 and J is TRBJ2-2; no firm D call. The sample consisted of naive CD4+ T cells from blood. The CDR3 reads CAWRLAGELFF. CDR3 bases: TGTGCCTGGAGATTGGCCGGGGAGCTGTTTTTT.